Presented here are 20 T cell receptor beta chains from one specimen sequenced in a study of shared clonotypes between healthy human individuals. The table came from immunoSEQ multiplex PCR; TCRdb's copy has only in-frame clones and leaves some out. The table includes hundreds of thousands of clones, approximately 95% detected once. The naive CD8 subset, CD45RO-negative cells positively selected for CCR7, excluded terminally differentiated effector memory CD45RA+ cells. Sequences were obtained from naive CD8+ T cells sorted from blood. These TCRs come from a young woman in good health.

This clone was observed once. The chain has TRBV4-1 and TRBJ2-1, with D unresolved. This CDR3 has 14 residues. The germline V and J ends were trimmed by 5 bases and 5 bases, with 13 bases remaining between them. In germline, CDR1 is MGHRA, CDR2 YSYEKL. CDR3 sequence reads: CASSSERRNNEQFF. The CDR3 DNA reads as TGCGCCAGCAGCAGTGAGAGGCGGAACAATGAGCAGTTCTTC.

The J gene is TRBJ2-5, the V gene TRBV7-8; no reliable D call. V dropped 3 bases and J dropped 5 bases, with 4 bases sitting between them. Germline loops: CDR1 SGHVS, CDR2 FQNEAQ. The CDR3 runs 11 residues. For the CDR3, the DNA is TGTGCCAGCAGCTTTTGGGAGACCCAGTACTTC. The encoded protein is CASSFWETQYF.

CDR3 loop: CASGPRSDTYEQYF. CDR3 coding DNA: TGCGCCAGCGGACCTAGGAGCGACACCTACGAGCAGTACTTC. The chain couples TRBV4-1 to TRBJ2-7; no clear D. The CDR3 runs 14 residues. Looked up from germline, CDR1 is MGHRA and CDR2 is YSYEKL. V gave up 8 bases and J gave up 2 bases, with 16 bases separating them.

This clone has a single count. The V and J genes are TRBV18 and TRBJ2-1; 8 bases agree with TRBD2. V was pared by 1 base and J by 8 bases, with 13 bases of the junction left unmatched. The V gene's germline CDR1 is KGHSH and CDR2 LQKENI. The CDR3 is made up of 17 amino acids. The CDR3 here is CASSPLNLAGWVDEQFF. In nucleotides, the CDR3 is TGTGCCAGCTCACCACTTAACCTAGCGGGTTGGGTCGATGAGCAGTTCTTC.

The chain combines TRBV28 with TRBJ1-6, with D unclear. The germline CDR1 and CDR2 sequences are MDHEN and SYDVKM. This CDR3 spans 15 amino acids. The ends were cut back, 0 bases at V and 7 bases at J, with 10 bases in the middle. This chain's CDR3 is CASSLWGISNSPLHF. For the CDR3, the DNA is TGTGCCAGCAGTTTATGGGGCATCTCAAATTCACCCCTCCACTTT.

The genes are TRBV30 and TRBJ1-3, with TRBD1 matching 7 bases. CDR1 GTSNPN and CDR2 SVGIG come from the germline V gene (reference sequence). V lost 7 bases and J lost 2; bases outside the gene matches: 8. This CDR3 has 14 amino acids. DNA of the CDR3: TGTGCCTATAAAGGGGGCCAGGCTGGAAACACCATATATTTT. Translating gives CAYKGGQAGNTIYF.

V usage is TRBV28 and J usage is TRBJ1-2; D not resolved. The CDR3 sequence is 17 residues long. Trimming left V 6 bases short and J 0 bases short, with 20 bases between. CDR1 MDHEN and CDR2 SYDVKM come from the germline V gene. The CDR3 loop is CASRGSWNPRTNYGYTF. CDR3 in DNA: TGTGCCAGCAGGGGATCGTGGAACCCAAGAACTAACTATGGCTACACCTTC.

The chain is built from TRBV13 and TRBJ2-1, with 11 bases matching TRBD2. Germline loops: CDR1 PRHDT, CDR2 FYEKMQ (reference sequence). The junction had 5 bases not matched to a gene; V was cut back by 4 bases and J by 3 bases. This CDR3 is 16 amino acids long. CDR3 protein: CASSSVLAGDYNEQFF. CDR3 DNA sequence: TGTGCCAGCAGCTCAGTACTAGCGGGAGACTACAATGAGCAGTTCTTC.

Regarding this clone: The identical CDR3 is also encoded by other nucleotide sequences in the sample. The rearrangement links TRBV7-9 to TRBJ2-2; D gene uncertain. CDR3 size: 12 residues. V shed 3 bases and J shed 4 bases, with 3 bases lying between them. Germline CDR1 is SEHNR and CDR2 is FQNEAQ (reference sequence). The DNA of the CDR3 is TGTGCCAGCAGCTTTGGCACCGGGGAGCTGTTTTTT. The encoded protein is CASSFGTGELFF.

The V call is TRBV4-1, the J call TRBJ2-7; D is unclear. This CDR3 spans 15 amino acids. Per germline, CDR1 MGHRA and CDR2 YSYEKL. The germline V and J ends were trimmed by 1 base and 2 bases, with 12 bases remaining between them. The DNA for the CDR3 is TGCGCCAGCAGCCAAGGCTCAACGGCGCCCTACGAGCAGTACTTC. Its translation is CASSQGSTAPYEQYF.

The chain employs TRBV28 and TRBJ2-7, with D possibly matching TRBD2 (6 bases). V was clipped by 2 bases and J by 4 bases, with 12 bases between them. The germline gives CDR1 MDHEN, CDR2 SYDVKM. CDR3 length: 14 residues. The chain's CDR3 is CASSLVGGNYEQYF. In DNA, the CDR3 is TGTGCCAGCAGTTTAGTCGGGGGTAATTACGAGCAGTACTTC.

In DNA, the CDR3 is TGTGCCAGCAGCAAAGGACAGCCTGACCATGGCTACACCTTC. This codes for CASSKGQPDHGYTF. The chain combines TRBV21-1 with TRBJ1-2; the table assigns TRBD1, which was not confirmed against the DNA. TRBV21-1 is flagged as a pseudogene. The CDR3 runs to 14 residues.

The chain couples TRBV11-3 to TRBJ2-2, with D perhaps matching TRBD2 (5 bases). CDR1 is SGHNT, CDR2 YENEEA, per germline. This CDR3 region has 17 residues. V was trimmed by 0 bases and J by 1 base, leaving 12 bases between them. In DNA form, the CDR3 reads TGTGCCAGCAGCTTAGATCGTGTACTAGAGAACACCGGGGAGCTGTTTTTT. Translated, it gives CASSLDRVLENTGELFF.

The chain joins TRBV7-8 to TRBJ2-5; 7 bases align to TRBD2. The germline V gene has CDR1 SGHVS and CDR2 FQNEAQ. CDR3 size: 16 residues. V was pared by 1 base and J by 1 base, with 6 bases of the junction left unmatched. The CDR3 sequence is CASSLGSSGPQETQYF. CDR3 nucleotide sequence: TGTGCCAGCAGCTTAGGGAGTAGCGGGCCCCAAGAGACCCAGTACTTC.

This sequence joins TRBV28 and TRBJ2-7, with D possibly TRBD2 on 6 matching bases. CDR3 length equals 14 residues. V lost 4 bases and J lost 7, with 17 bases in between. Per the germline V gene, CDR1 is MDHEN and CDR2 is SYDVKM. CDR3 sequence (DNA): TGTGCCAGCAGTTCACCCGGGACTGGCAGGGAGCAGTACTTC. It yields the protein CASSSPGTGREQYF.

This clone has a single count. The chain combines TRBV5-1 with TRBJ2-7; 8 bases are a match to TRBD1. The CDR3 totals 13 residues. Germline V CDR1 and CDR2: SGHRS, YFSETQ. Losses at the gene ends were 6 bases for V and 4 bases for J; bases not matched to a gene: 6. The CDR3: CASTVGDRYEQYF. In nucleotides, the CDR3 is TGCGCCAGCACGGTCGGGGACAGGTACGAGCAGTACTTC.

The chain carries TRBV5-1 and TRBJ1-5; D remains unclear. Trimming removed 4 bases from V and 0 bases from J, with 11 bases in between. The CDR3 extends over 15 amino acids. CDR1 SGHRS and CDR2 YFSETQ come from the germline V gene. CDR3 sequence: CASSPTLGSNQPQHF. CDR3 DNA sequence: TGCGCCAGCAGCCCGACCCTGGGTAGCAATCAGCCCCAGCATTTT.

J is TRBJ1-3 and V is TRBV18; D is unresolved. In germline, CDR1 is KGHSH, CDR2 LQKENI. Trimming removed 3 bases at V and 0 bases at J, with 6 bases between. The CDR3 is made up of 14 amino acids. This chain's CDR3 is CASSPVSSGNTIYF. CDR3 DNA sequence: TGTGCCAGCTCACCGGTTAGCTCTGGAAACACCATATATTTT.

The rearrangement uses TRBV10-2 and TRBJ1-5; maybe TRBD1 (5 bases). V lost 2 bases and J lost 0, with 8 bases in between. The CDR3 contains 15 residues. Germline-derived CDR1 and CDR2 are WSHSY and SAAADI. This CDR3 reads CASSEMGPSNQPQHF. CDR3 nucleotide sequence: TGCGCCAGCAGTGAGATGGGACCTAGCAATCAGCCCCAGCATTTT.

The chain recombines TRBV7-6 with TRBJ2-7; 8 bases align to TRBD1. V gave up 6 bases and J gave up 2 bases; unmatched junction bases: 12. The germline CDR1 and CDR2 sequences are SGHVS and FNYEAQ. This CDR3 has 16 residues. The DNA of the CDR3 is TGTGCCAGCAGTGCGACCGGGACAGGACTCCCCTACGAGCAGTACTTC. Its protein product is CASSATGTGLPYEQYF.